The clone carrying this T cell receptor beta chain was seen many times. Its matching antigen is unknown. V lost 8 bases and J 3 bases, leaving 11 bases between the germline ends. Germline-derived CDR1 and CDR2 are MNHEY and SVGEGT. CDR3 length: 12 residues. TCRdb reanalysed the RT-PCR reads using MiXCR and keeps one entry per CDR3 protein. The sample lists 610,000 or so distinct CDR3 sequences, 14% seen once, with around 10% in the top ten. This entry is derived from a study of response to subunit inactivated influenza vaccine. Study-level points and caveats: Each seasonal flu vaccination may recruit only limited new T cells, authors suggested.

The TCR sequence derives from a man aged 45-60 years who received an inactivated influenza vaccine. The chain uses TRBV6-2 or TRBV6-3 and TRBJ2-7; tentatively, D is TRBD1 or TRBD2 (5 bases each). The sequenced sample was PBMCs from blood, obtained 11 to 12 days after vaccination. CDR3 in DNA: TGTGCCAGCGGGGCTAGCAGCTACGAGCAGTACTTC. The encoded protein is CASGASSYEQYF.